These 25 T cell receptor beta chains were all obtained from the same sample, sequenced in a study of blood T cell repertoires in COVID-19. Measured with immunoSEQ multiplex PCR; TCRdb has only the in-frame clones, and not every one. The sample holds approximately 400,000 clones; about 88% are singletons and the top ten take approximately 1.2%. The sequenced material came from PBMCs or T cells enriched from blood (not recorded which). The receptor source for this set is a woman younger than 35 who had recovered from COVID-19.

The V call is TRBV5-1, the J call TRBJ1-2; unclear D gene. From germline, CDR1 is SGHRS and CDR2 YFSETQ. The CDR3 has 13 residues. V dropped 1 base and J dropped 3 bases, with 7 bases sitting between them. The CDR3 region is CASSLTEDYGYTF. CDR3 nucleotides: TGCGCCAGCAGCTTGACAGAAGACTATGGCTACACCTTC.

This clone was counted between two and nine times. The chain recombines TRBV7-2 with TRBJ1-1, with 9 positions matching TRBD1. The V segment lost 3 bases and the J segment 4 bases; nucleotides outside the gene matches: 3. The CDR3 spans 14 residues. Germline V CDR1 and CDR2: SGHTA, FQGNSA. This CDR3 reads CASSFSQGATEAFF. The CDR3 DNA follows: TGTGCCAGCAGCTTTTCACAGGGGGCCACTGAAGCTTTCTTT.

The genes are TRBV2 and TRBJ1-1; D is ambiguous. Germline CDR1 and CDR2: SNHLY and FYNNEI. This CDR3 region has 14 residues. V dropped 2 bases and J dropped 1 base, with 8 bases sitting between them. The CDR3 here is CASSELPENTEAFF. CDR3 nucleotides: TGTGCCAGCAGTGAATTGCCAGAGAACACTGAAGCTTTCTTT.

The table lists this clone with a count of one. The CDR3 region has the DNA TGCAGCGTTGAAGGATGGGACAACCAAGAGACCCAGTACTTC. It encodes CSVEGWDNQETQYF. The V gene is TRBV29-1, the J gene TRBJ2-5; possible D gene TRBD1, 6 bases. This CDR3 comprises 14 residues. Per the germline V gene, CDR1 is SQVTM and CDR2 is ANQGSEA. With 1 base removed from V and 0 bases from J, the gap between germline ends came to 9 bases.

The V gene is TRBV5-1, the J gene TRBJ2-3, with no clear D. The CDR3 extends over 14 amino acids. The germline CDR1 and CDR2 sequences are SGHRS and YFSETQ. The V and J ends lost 5 bases and 2 bases respectively, with 12 bases between them. The CDR3 DNA sequence: TGCGCCAGCAGGTTAACCTCCTACACAGATACGCAGTATTTT. It translates to CASRLTSYTDTQYF.

The chain carries TRBV4-1 and TRBJ2-5; D uncertain. The CDR3 loop spans 13 amino acids. Germline CDR1 MGHRA, CDR2 YSYEKL. Trimming removed 4 bases from V and 4 bases from J, with 10 bases in between. This chain's CDR3 is CASSRSISETQYF. Written as DNA, the CDR3 is TGCGCCAGCAGCCGTAGCATCTCAGAGACCCAGTACTTC.

V usage is TRBV6-6 and J usage is TRBJ2-7; a possible D gene is TRBD2 (5 bases). Germline values: CDR1 MNHNY, CDR2 SVGAGI (reference sequence). The ends were cut back, 2 bases at V and 4 bases at J, with 12 bases in the middle. The CDR3 is 14 amino acids. CDR3 amino acids: CASSYGPRGYEQYF. The CDR3 region has the DNA TGTGCCAGCAGTTACGGTCCCCGAGGGTACGAGCAGTACTTC.

The V call is TRBV7-8, the J call TRBJ1-3; maybe TRBD1 (5 bases). Trimming pared 2 bases from V and 0 bases from J, leaving 14 bases between. Germline V gene lookup returns CDR1 SGHVS and CDR2 FQNEAQ. The CDR3 contains 17 residues. The CDR3 loop reads CASSLRGGRSSGNTIYF. As DNA, the CDR3 is TGTGCCAGCAGCTTACGGGGGGGACGGAGCTCTGGAAACACCATATATTTT.

The chain links TRBV7-2 to TRBJ2-7; perhaps TRBD2 as D (6 bases). From germline, CDR1 is SGHTA and CDR2 FQGNSA. The CDR3 contains 15 residues. V lost 0 bases to trimming and J lost 0 bases, with 9 bases between them. The CDR3 reads CASSLAWGDSYEQYF. The CDR3 coding sequence is TGTGCCAGCAGCTTAGCTTGGGGGGACTCCTACGAGCAGTACTTC.

The rearrangement uses TRBV6-4 and TRBJ1-6; 8 bases align to TRBD1. The CDR3 spans 13 residues. V was clipped by 3 bases and J by 10 bases; unmatched bases: 2. The V gene's germline CDR1 is MRHNA and CDR2 SNTAGT. CDR3 sequence (DNA): TGTGCCAGCAGTGAGACAGGGGACTCACCCCTCCACTTT. It is translated as CASSETGDSPLHF.

The CDR3 is CASSLLAGQGLNGYTF. The CDR3 region has the DNA TGTGCCAGCAGTTTATTGGCGGGACAGGGGTTGAATGGCTACACCTTC. The chain is built from TRBV28 and TRBJ1-2, with 10 bases that match TRBD1. V lost 1 base to trimming and J lost 6 bases; unmatched junction nucleotides: 8. This CDR3 comprises 16 residues. Germline V gene sequence: CDR1 MDHEN, CDR2 SYDVKM.

This clone was seen a few times. This sample also contains other DNA sequences that code for the same CDR3. The chain combines TRBV5-1 with TRBJ2-7, with D possibly being TRBD2 (6 bases). This CDR3 has 14 residues. Trimming cost V 4 bases and J 3 bases, with 14 bases left between them. Germline V gene data show CDR1 as SGHRS and CDR2 as YFSETQ. The CDR3 region has the DNA TGCGCCAGCAGCCCGGGCGTCGGGGGCTACGAGCAGTACTTC. As protein: CASSPGVGGYEQYF.

The gene calls are TRBV27 and TRBJ1-5; 7 nucleotides align to TRBD1. Germline values: CDR1 MNHEY, CDR2 SMNVEV (reference sequence). The CDR3 sequence is 13 residues long. J gave up 5 bases and V 6 bases, and 4 bases lay outside the gene matches. The CDR3 region is CASRLDRHQPQHF. As DNA, the CDR3 is TGTGCCAGCAGACTGGACAGGCATCAGCCCCAGCATTTT.

The chain recombines TRBV15 with TRBJ2-1; no clear D gene. Trimming shortened V by 1 base and J by 0 bases, and 16 bases separated the two germline ends. The CDR3 has 18 residues. Germline V gene data show CDR1 as LNHNV and CDR2 as YYDKDF (reference sequence). Written as DNA, the CDR3 is TGTGCCACCAGCAGAGGGATTCTGAGACACATCTCCTACAATGAGCAGTTCTTC. Amino acid sequence: CATSRGILRHISYNEQFF.

The CDR3 DNA reads as TGTGCCAGTAGGGTCAGGGGGCGCCGAGGCTACACCTTC. Protein: CASRVRGRRGYTF. The chain recombines TRBV19 with TRBJ1-2; 8 bases are shared with TRBD1. Trimming took 6 bases from V and 8 from J; bases not matched to a gene: 8. The CDR3 spans 13 residues. The germline V gene encodes CDR1 LNHDA and CDR2 SQIVND (reference sequence).

The chain couples TRBV6-1 to TRBJ2-6, with 12 nucleotides matching TRBD1. The length of the CDR3 is 18 residues. With V trimmed by 4 bases and J by 2 bases, 6 bases remained unmatched. The germline V gene has CDR1 MNHNS and CDR2 SASEGT. The CDR3 here is CASSGGGQGAAGANVLTF. The CDR3 coding sequence is TGTGCCAGCAGTGGAGGGGGACAGGGGGCGGCTGGGGCCAACGTCCTGACTTTC.

This chain connects TRBV9 to TRBJ1-2; D gene unclear. CDR3 length: 15 amino acids. Germline CDR1 and CDR2: SGDLS and YYNGEE. Trimming left V 4 bases short and J 2 bases short, with 15 bases between. The chain's CDR3 is CASSPRGTWNYGYTF. The CDR3 DNA is TGTGCCAGCAGCCCGCGGGGTACGTGGAACTATGGCTACACCTTC.

The chain has TRBV7-2 and TRBJ2-6; possible D gene TRBD1, 6 bases. This CDR3 contains 17 residues. V was pared by 4 bases and J by 0 bases, with 13 bases between. Germline V gene lookup returns CDR1 SGHTA and CDR2 FQGNSA. The CDR3: CASSWAGTTSGANVLTF. The CDR3 DNA follows: TGTGCCAGCAGCTGGGCCGGGACAACCTCTGGGGCCAACGTCCTGACTTTC.

The chain carries TRBV6-4 and TRBJ1-2; D possibly corresponds to TRBD1 (6 bases). Per the germline V gene, CDR1 is MRHNA and CDR2 is SNTAGT. Trimming pared 5 bases from V and 4 bases from J, leaving 20 bases between. There are 16 residues in the CDR3. CDR3 amino acids: CASSPAGTQGLYGYTF. DNA of the CDR3: TGTGCCAGCAGTCCCGCCGGCACTCAGGGGCTCTATGGCTACACCTTC.

The chain couples TRBV20-1 to TRBJ1-1; D unclear. This CDR3 is 11 amino acids long. Germline assignment: CDR1 DFQATT and CDR2 SNEGSKA (reference sequence). The CDR3 region has the DNA TGCTCGGCCCCGATGGAGGACGAAGCTTTCTTT. Protein: CSAPMEDEAFF.

The chain combines TRBV19 with TRBJ1-1, with a weak D call TRBD1 (6 bases). Trimming pared 8 bases from V and 1 base from J, leaving 17 bases between. Germline CDR1 and CDR2: LNHDA and SQIVND (reference sequence). This CDR3 has 15 amino acids. The CDR3 spells CASQYQQGWNTEAFF. CDR3 DNA sequence: TGTGCCAGTCAATATCAACAGGGATGGAACACTGAAGCTTTCTTT.

The chain links TRBV6-5 to TRBJ1-1, with 9 bases matching TRBD1. The V gene's germline CDR1 is MNHEY and CDR2 SVGAGI. The CDR3 extends over 14 amino acids. V lost 5 bases, J lost 0 bases, and 1 base stayed unmatched. The CDR3 DNA reads TGTGCCAGCAGTAGGACAGGGGTGAACACTGAAGCTTTCTTT. Translation: CASSRTGVNTEAFF.

The chain joins TRBV9 to TRBJ2-2, with 8 nucleotides matching TRBD1. Germline CDR1 SGDLS, CDR2 YYNGEE. J was trimmed by 4 bases and V by 3 bases; bases with no gene match: 11. This CDR3 contains 17 residues. CDR3 nucleotide sequence: TGTGCCAGCAGCGGCTTTTTAGGACAGGGCCGCACCGGGGAGCTGTTTTTT. It is translated as CASSGFLGQGRTGELFF.

The V and J genes are TRBV18 and TRBJ2-5; 9 nucleotides align to TRBD2. V lost 3 bases to trimming and J lost 2 bases; unmatched junction nucleotides: 4. Germline V gene lookup returns CDR1 KGHSH and CDR2 LQKENI. The CDR3 is 15 residues long. The CDR3 DNA sequence: TGTGCCAGCTCACCGGTCCTAGCGGGGCAAGAGACCCAGTACTTC. Its protein is CASSPVLAGQETQYF.

The chain couples TRBV11-2 to TRBJ1-1, with unresolved D. Germline V gives CDR1 SGHAT, CDR2 FQNNGV. V lost 7 bases, J lost 4 bases, and 16 bases lay in between. The CDR3 is 14 amino acids. As DNA, the CDR3 is TGTGCCAGCAATCTCCGGGGAACACTCACTGAAGCTTTCTTT. The encoded protein is CASNLRGTLTEAFF. The variable domain in full, completed from reference TRBV11-2 and TRBJ1-1, reads EAGVAQSPRYKIIEKRQSVAFWCNPISGHATLYWYQQILGQGPKLLIQFQNNGVVDDSQLPKDRFSAERLKGVDSTLKIQPAKLEDSAVYLCASNLRGTLTEAFFGQGTRLTVV.